The 27 T cell receptor beta chains below come from one sample, sequenced in a study of blood T cell repertoires in COVID-19 (dated by TCRdb to 2019 to 2021). Library creation used the immunoSEQ multiplex PCR assay. Held by TCRdb, this immuneACCESS table contains in-frame sequences only and omits some clones. Under half of the omission traces to an unresolved V gene where checked; the cause of the rest is unknown. The sample has over 200,000 clones on record, 81% of them singletons. Clones ranked in the top ten supply approximately 8% of the sample. Sample: peripheral blood. These receptors all come from a woman aged 80 or older with acute or convalescent COVID-19.

The V and J genes are TRBV6-2 or TRBV6-3 and TRBJ2-2; tentatively, D is TRBD2 (6 bases). This CDR3 contains 14 residues. V gave up 2 bases and J gave up 5 bases, with 9 bases separating them. The germline V gene has CDR1 MNHEY and CDR2 SVGEGT. CDR3 protein: CASSYPGGTGELFF. CDR3 sequence (DNA): TGTGCCAGCAGTTACCCCGGGGGTACCGGGGAGCTGTTTTTT.

This clone was seen a few times. The V call is TRBV6-4, the J call TRBJ2-1; 9 bases are a match to TRBD2. This CDR3 contains 16 residues. Germline values: CDR1 MRHNA, CDR2 SNTAGT. Unmatched junction bases numbered 4, after V lost 0 bases and J lost 4 bases. In DNA, the CDR3 is TGTGCCAGCAGTGACTCGACTAGCGGAACGTACAATGAGCAGTTCTTC. The encoded protein is CASSDSTSGTYNEQFF.

The sample holds one count of this clone. The chain recombines TRBV28 with TRBJ2-1; TRBD2 aligns across 7 bases. CDR1 and CDR2 from the germline V gene are MDHEN and SYDVKM. The CDR3 has 14 amino acids. The CDR3 spells CATHSVGGPGEQFF. The CDR3 DNA sequence: TGTGCGACTCACTCCGTGGGAGGGCCTGGAGAGCAGTTCTTC.

V is TRBV7-2 and J is TRBJ1-2; no clear D. The CDR3 spans 13 residues. Germline V lookup: CDR1 SGHTA, CDR2 FQGNSA. Trimming removed 5 bases at V and 6 bases at J, with 13 bases between. This CDR3 is CASSPAGSDGYTF. The CDR3, as DNA: TGTGCCAGCAGCCCGGCGGGGTCGGATGGCTACACCTTC.

This chain joins TRBV7-2 and TRBJ2-1; D possibly corresponds to TRBD2 (5 bases). The V end lost 5 bases, the J end lost 6 bases, and 17 bases lay between the germline ends. The CDR3 totals 15 residues. Germline V CDR1 and CDR2: SGHTA, FQGNSA. In DNA form, the CDR3 reads TGTGCCAGCAGCCAAAGAGGGCTTGGTTCCAATGAGCAGTTCTTC. Translation gives CASSQRGLGSNEQFF.

This chain uses TRBV4-2 with TRBJ1-1; weak D call: TRBD1 (5 bases). Deletions cut 4 bases from V and 3 bases from J, with 15 bases between. There are 15 residues in the CDR3. Germline-derived CDR1 and CDR2 are LGHNA and YNFKEQ. The CDR3 nucleotides are TGTGCCAGCAGCCGAACCGGGGGTGGGGACACTGAAGCTTTCTTT. This encodes CASSRTGGGDTEAFF.

The chain carries TRBV28 and TRBJ1-2; 8 nucleotides align to TRBD1. The germline V gene has CDR1 MDHEN and CDR2 SYDVKM. This CDR3 is built from 14 residues. The V and J ends lost 8 bases and 8 bases, in that order; junction bases with no gene match: 13. The CDR3 here is CASHRTGSSRGYTF. The CDR3 DNA is TGTGCCAGCCATAGGACAGGGAGTAGTAGAGGCTACACCTTC.

The chain employs TRBV5-5 and TRBJ1-2; 9 bases line up with TRBD1. With V trimmed by 0 bases and J by 0 bases, 9 bases remained unmatched. The CDR3 spans 18 residues. Germline CDR1 is SGHKS and CDR2 is YYEKEE (reference sequence). The CDR3 DNA reads as TGTGCCAGCAGCTTGGTTTTAGGGACAGGGACACCTAACTATGGCTACACCTTC. It encodes CASSLVLGTGTPNYGYTF.

The gene calls are TRBV7-2 and TRBJ2-7; 9 bases agree with TRBD2. The CDR3 is 15 amino acids. Germline CDR1 is SGHTA and CDR2 is FQGNSA. The junction had 4 bases not matched to a gene; V was cut back by 0 bases and J by 4 bases. CDR3 DNA sequence: TGTGCCAGCAGCTTAGCAGCGGGGGGACCTTACGAGCAGTACTTC. It encodes CASSLAAGGPYEQYF. Using reference TRBV7-2 and TRBJ2-7 for the parts outside the CDR3, the full variable domain is GAGVSQSPSNKVTEKGKDVELRCDPISGHTALYWYRQSLGQGLEFLIYFQGNSAPDKSGLPSDRFSAERTGGSVSTLTIQRTQQEDSAVYLCASSLAAGGPYEQYFGPGTRLTVT.

This clone has only one observation. The chain links TRBV6-5 to TRBJ1-1, with D unclear. V was cut by 7 bases and J by 4 bases, with 7 bases left in between. Germline V gene lookup returns CDR1 MNHEY and CDR2 SVGAGI. The CDR3 extends over 11 amino acids. DNA for the CDR3: TGTGCCAGCACTGTACTCACTGAAGCTTTCTTT. Residues: CASTVLTEAFF.

The rearrangement links TRBV6-5 to TRBJ2-2; D is possibly TRBD2 (6 bases). V was clipped by 6 bases and J by 1 base, with 12 bases between them. The CDR3 totals 15 residues. Germline assignment: CDR1 MNHEY and CDR2 SVGAGI. The CDR3 DNA reads TGTGCCAGCAGATTTAGCGGAAAGAACACCGGGGAGCTGTTTTTT. Its protein is CASRFSGKNTGELFF.

J is TRBJ2-3 and V is TRBV3-1 (or the pseudogene TRBV3-2), with 12 positions matching TRBD2. The CDR3 runs to 18 residues. Trimming cost V 0 bases and J 2 bases; bases outside gene matches: 6. Germline V CDR1 and CDR2: LGHDT, YNNKEL (reference sequence). The CDR3 sequence: CASSQDRLAGGATDTQYF. The CDR3 DNA reads TGTGCCAGCAGCCAAGATCGGCTAGCGGGAGGGGCCACAGATACGCAGTATTTT.

This clone was recorded a few times. This chain uses TRBV2 with TRBJ2-2, with 11 bases aligning to TRBD2. Germline assignment: CDR1 SNHLY and CDR2 FYNNEI. V trimming: 4 bases; J trimming: 6 bases; junction bases outside the gene matches: 4. This CDR3 region has 15 residues. In DNA form, the CDR3 reads TGTGCCAGCAGTGTCCTAGCGGGGGGTTCCGGGGAGCTGTTTTTT. Translating it yields CASSVLAGGSGELFF.

About this clone: The germline gene is not matched at one end of the junction; a read error may be the cause. This chain joins TRBV4-1 and TRBJ1-4; 8 nucleotides line up with TRBD1. CDR1 and CDR2 (germline): MGHRA, YSYEKL. The CDR3 contains 14 residues. This chain's CDR3 is CASSQDQIGTGVQF. CDR3 coding DNA: TGCGCCAGCAGCCAAGATCAGATTGGGACAGGCGTTCAGTTC.

J is TRBJ1-2 and V is TRBV15; D might be TRBD1 (6 bases). Germline CDR1 LNHNV, CDR2 YYDKDF (reference sequence). V dropped 0 bases and J dropped 4 bases, with 12 bases sitting between them. The CDR3 sequence is 15 residues long. CDR3 residues: CATSRDPTGRYGYTF. The CDR3 coding sequence is TGTGCCACCAGCAGAGACCCGACAGGCCGCTATGGCTACACCTTC.

The chain joins TRBV5-1 to TRBJ2-5, with TRBD1 identical over 9 bases. This CDR3 is 13 amino acids long. Germline V gene sequence: CDR1 SGHRS, CDR2 YFSETQ. After removal of 4 bases from V and 4 bases from J, the junction contained 2 bases not matched to a gene. CDR3 coding DNA: TGCGCCAGCAGCGGGACAGGGCTAGAGACCCAGTACTTC. It yields the protein CASSGTGLETQYF.

A single count supports this clone. This sequence joins TRBV19 and TRBJ1-1; TRBD1 agrees at 9 bases. The germline gives CDR1 LNHDA, CDR2 SQIVND (reference sequence). The CDR3 spans 14 residues. As DNA, the CDR3 is TGTGCGACGAGGGACAGGGATGTCGGCACTGAAGCTTTCTTT. Its protein product is CATRDRDVGTEAFF.

This clone was observed once. The chain recombines TRBV5-1 with TRBJ1-1, with TRBD1 matching 7 bases. Germline values: CDR1 SGHRS, CDR2 YFSETQ. The CDR3 contains 13 residues. Germline trimming cut 4 bases from V and 3 bases from J; bases unmatched to any gene: 3. The CDR3 sequence is CASSPTGDTEAFF. CDR3 DNA: TGCGCCAGCAGCCCAACAGGGGACACTGAAGCTTTCTTT.

This chain links TRBV18 with TRBJ1-5; D is ambiguous. The CDR3 length is 14 residues. CDR1 is KGHSH and CDR2 is LQKENI in the germline V gene. Trimming removed 3 bases at V and 5 bases at J, with 11 bases between. The CDR3 sequence: CASSPPGNDQPQHF. The CDR3 DNA reads as TGTGCCAGCTCACCCCCAGGAAACGATCAGCCCCAGCATTTT.

This clone was picked up one time. A read error may account for a junction end that differs from germline. This chain uses TRBV5-1 with TRBJ1-5, with D tentatively TRBD1 (6 bases). Germline loops: CDR1 SGHRS, CDR2 YFSETQ. CDR3 length equals 16 residues. CDR3 in DNA: TGCGCCCGCAGCTTGGGGGGCGGGGGCGGCAATCAGCCCCAGCATTTT. It codes for CARSLGGGGGNQPQHF.

With regard to this clone: Other DNA sequences within the sample encode an identical CDR3. This chain links TRBV2 with TRBJ2-3; D remains ambiguous. This CDR3 is 11 amino acids long. CDR1 and CDR2 from the germline V gene are SNHLY and FYNNEI. V lost 4 bases to trimming and J lost 6 bases, with 5 bases between them. The CDR3 loop reads CASSVRDTQYF. CDR3 bases: TGTGCCAGCAGTGTGCGGGATACGCAGTATTTT. Together with reference TRBV2 and TRBJ2-3, the CDR3 gives the full variable domain: EPEVTQTPSHQVTQMGQEVILRCVPISNHLYFYWYRQILGQKVEFLVSFYNNEISEKSEIFDDQFSVERPDGSNFTLKIRSTKLEDSAMYFCASSVRDTQYFGPGTRLTVL.

V usage is TRBV5-5 and J usage is TRBJ1-6; TRBD1 might be the D (6 bases). V shed 7 bases and J shed 3 bases, with 14 bases lying between them. Germline V gene sequence: CDR1 SGHKS, CDR2 YYEKEE (reference sequence). The CDR3 loop spans 15 amino acids. CDR3 in amino acids: CASLRGGDYNSPLHF. CDR3 nucleotide sequence: TGTGCCAGCCTCAGGGGAGGGGACTATAATTCACCCCTCCACTTT.

The gene calls are TRBV5-1 and TRBJ1-1, with a tentative D call TRBD1 (5 bases). Trimming left V 0 bases short and J 0 bases short, with 9 bases between. Germline CDR1 is SGHRS and CDR2 is YFSETQ. The CDR3 is 15 amino acids. The CDR3 DNA reads TGCGCCAGCAGCTTGGACCCGGGGGTGAACACTGAAGCTTTCTTT. It codes for CASSLDPGVNTEAFF. Combining the CDR3 with reference TRBV5-1 and TRBJ1-1 gives the whole variable domain KAGVTQTPRYLIKTRGQQVTLSCSPISGHRSVSWYQQTPGQGLQFLFEYFSETQRNKGNFPGRFSGRQFSNSRSEMNVSTLELGDSALYLCASSLDPGVNTEAFFGQGTRLTVV.

The chain has TRBV2 and TRBJ1-1; 10 bases match TRBD1. The trim removed 2 bases at V and 3 bases at J, leaving 3 bases unmatched. This CDR3 comprises 15 residues. The germline gives CDR1 SNHLY, CDR2 FYNNEI. CDR3 bases: TGTGCCAGCAGTGAAAGGGACAGGGGAGACACTGAAGCTTTCTTT. Its translation: CASSERDRGDTEAFF.

The V call is TRBV24-1, the J call TRBJ1-6; D not certain. This CDR3 has 15 amino acids. Germline CDR1 KGHDR, CDR2 SFDVKD. The V end lost 6 bases, the J end lost 7 bases, and 15 bases lay between the germline ends. This chain's CDR3 is CATSPPGRPNSPLHF. CDR3 nucleotide sequence: TGTGCCACCAGTCCACCAGGCCGGCCGAATTCACCCCTCCACTTT.

In its sample, this clone was seen once. This chain connects TRBV24-1 to TRBJ1-6; TRBD1 agrees at 7 bases. The CDR3 consists of 17 residues. The germline V gene encodes CDR1 KGHDR and CDR2 SFDVKD. The V gene end was trimmed by 2 bases and the J gene end by 10 bases; junction bases not matched to a gene: 13. CDR3 region: CATSDSPPTGRYSPLHF. The CDR3 DNA reads TGTGCCACCAGTGATTCCCCCCCGACAGGGAGGTACTCACCCCTCCACTTT.

This rearrangement joins TRBV5-1 to TRBJ2-7; 9 nucleotides align to TRBD2. V gave up 5 bases and J gave up 2 bases; unmatched junction bases: 5. This CDR3 spans 14 amino acids. CDR1 is SGHRS and CDR2 is YFSETQ in the germline V gene. DNA for the CDR3: TGCGCCAGCAGTTACCGGACTAGCGCCTACGAGCAGTACTTC. It is translated as CASSYRTSAYEQYF.